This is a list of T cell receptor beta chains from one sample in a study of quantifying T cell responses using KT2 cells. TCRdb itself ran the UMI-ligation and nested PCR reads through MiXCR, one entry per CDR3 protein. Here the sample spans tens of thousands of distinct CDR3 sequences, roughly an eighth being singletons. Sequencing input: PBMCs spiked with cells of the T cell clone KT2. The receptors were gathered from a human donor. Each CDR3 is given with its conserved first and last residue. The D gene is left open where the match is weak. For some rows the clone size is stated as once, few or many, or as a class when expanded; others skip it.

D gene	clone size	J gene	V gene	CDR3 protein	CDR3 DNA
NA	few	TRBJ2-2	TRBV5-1	CASSFGTSNTGELFF	TGCGCCAGCAGCTTCGGGACATCGAACACCGGGGAGCTGTTTTTT
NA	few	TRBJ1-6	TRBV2	CAIWGAGNSPLHF	TGTGCCATTTGGGGGGCAGGCAATTCACCCCTCCACTTT
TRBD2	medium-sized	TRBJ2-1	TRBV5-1	CASSLEASGRSYNEQFF	TGCGCCAGCAGCTTGGAGGCTAGCGGGAGGTCCTACAATGAGCAGTTCTTC
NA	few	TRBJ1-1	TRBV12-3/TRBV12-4	CASSLRTGRTEAFF	TGTGCCAGCAGTTTACGAACAGGGCGGACTGAAGCTTTCTTT
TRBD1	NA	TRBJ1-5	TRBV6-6	CASILDRANQPQHF	TGTGCCAGCATCCTTGACAGGGCAAATCAGCCCCAGCATTTT
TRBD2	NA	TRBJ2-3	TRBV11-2	CASSLDLAGGQGTQYF	TGTGCCAGCAGCTTAGATCTAGCGGGAGGTCAGGGTACGCAGTATTTT
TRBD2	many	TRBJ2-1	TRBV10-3	CAISDPGLAFFTSSDEQFF	TGTGCCATCAGTGACCCGGGACTAGCTTTTTTCACCTCATCCGATGAGCAGTTCTTC
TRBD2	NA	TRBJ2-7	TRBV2	CASSVGVSGRGYEQYF	TGTGCCAGCAGTGTTGGGGTGAGCGGGAGAGGTTACGAGCAGTACTTC
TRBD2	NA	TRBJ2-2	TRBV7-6	CASSPLAGGQFQPGELFF	TGTGCCAGCAGCCCCTTAGCGGGGGGCCAGTTTCAGCCCGGGGAGCTGTTTTTT
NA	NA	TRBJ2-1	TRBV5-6	CASSLDGYNEQFF	TGTGCCAGCAGCTTGGACGGATACAATGAGCAGTTCTTC
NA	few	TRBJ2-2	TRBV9	CASSVDTGELFF	TGTGCCAGCAGCGTAGATACCGGGGAGCTGTTTTTT
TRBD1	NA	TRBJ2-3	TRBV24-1	CATSEDRGATDTQYF	TGTGCCACCAGTGAAGACAGGGGCGCCACAGATACGCAGTATTTT
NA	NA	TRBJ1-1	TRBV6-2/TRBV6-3	CASSYQDKNTEAFF	TGTGCCAGCAGTTACCAGGACAAGAACACTGAAGCTTTCTTT
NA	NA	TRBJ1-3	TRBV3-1	CASSQVENTIYF	TGTGCCAGCAGCCAAGTCGAGAACACCATATATTTT
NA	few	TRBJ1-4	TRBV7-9	CASSLAGGEKLFF	TGTGCCAGCAGCTTAGCCGGGGGCGAAAAACTGTTTTTT
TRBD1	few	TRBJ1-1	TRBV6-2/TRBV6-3	CASRSHWTGYTEAFF	TGTGCCAGCAGGAGTCATTGGACAGGATACACTGAAGCTTTCTTT
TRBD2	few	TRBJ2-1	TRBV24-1	CATTLRGRLAGIYNEQFF	TGTGCCACCACGTTAAGGGGGAGACTAGCGGGAATATACAATGAGCAGTTCTTC
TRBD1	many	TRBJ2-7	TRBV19	CASSYTGAYEQYF	TGTGCCAGTAGTTACACAGGGGCCTACGAGCAGTACTTC
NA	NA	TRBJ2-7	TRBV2	CASSEEGLPNEQYF	TGTGCCAGCAGCGAGGAAGGACTCCCCAACGAGCAGTACTTC
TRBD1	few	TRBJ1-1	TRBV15	CATSSDRGLGTEAFF	TGTGCCACCAGCTCGGACAGGGGGTTGGGCACTGAAGCTTTCTTT
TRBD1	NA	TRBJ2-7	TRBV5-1	CASSTDRREQYF	TGCGCCAGCAGCACGGACAGGCGCGAGCAGTACTTC
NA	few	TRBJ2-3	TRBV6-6	CASSPASDTQYF	TGTGCCAGCAGTCCTGCCTCAGATACGCAGTATTTT
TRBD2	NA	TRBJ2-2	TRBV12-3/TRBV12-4	CASSRGLAGVTGELFF	TGTGCCAGCAGCAGGGGACTAGCGGGAGTTACCGGGGAGCTGTTTTTT
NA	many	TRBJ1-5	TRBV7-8	CASSLDGGVDEPQHF	TGTGCCAGCAGCTTAGATGGAGGGGTTGACGAGCCCCAGCATTTT
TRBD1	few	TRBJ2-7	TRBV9	CASSGGQGSYEQYF	TGTGCCAGCAGCGGGGGACAGGGTTCCTACGAGCAGTACTTC
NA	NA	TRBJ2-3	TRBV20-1	CSAGGAWALPTDTQYF	TGCAGTGCAGGGGGGGCCTGGGCTCTACCCACAGATACGCAGTATTTT
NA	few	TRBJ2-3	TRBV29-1	CSVKGEPLAQYF	TGCAGCGTTAAGGGGGAGCCCCTGGCGCAGTATTTT
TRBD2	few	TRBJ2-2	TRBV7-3	CASSYSGGAGTGELFF	TGTGCCAGCAGCTATAGCGGGGGGGCCGGCACCGGGGAGCTGTTTTTT
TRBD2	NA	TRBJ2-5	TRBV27	CASRASFGRRGTTYQETQYF	TGTGCCAGCAGAGCTTCGTTCGGTAGGCGGGGGACCACCTACCAAGAGACCCAGTACTTC
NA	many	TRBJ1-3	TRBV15	CATSSARWDADTIYF	TGTGCCACCAGCAGTGCCCGTTGGGATGCGGACACCATATATTTT
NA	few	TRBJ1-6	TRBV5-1	CASSSRPGQDSPLHF	TGCGCCAGCAGCTCCAGGCCAGGGCAGGATTCACCCCTCCACTTT
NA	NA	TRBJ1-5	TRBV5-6	CASSLGSTPSQPQHF	TGTGCCAGCAGCTTGGGGTCAACTCCTAGTCAGCCCCAGCATTTT
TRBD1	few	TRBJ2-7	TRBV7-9	CASSLGQAPSYEQYF	TGTGCCAGCAGCCTCGGACAGGCCCCCTCCTACGAGCAGTACTTC
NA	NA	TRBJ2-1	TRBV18	CASSPSLAGSLYNEQFF	TGTGCCAGCTCACCAAGTCTAGCAGGGTCATTATACAATGAGCAGTTCTTC
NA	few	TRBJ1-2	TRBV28	CASTDLSGYTF	TGTGCCAGCACCGATTTAAGCGGCTACACCTTC
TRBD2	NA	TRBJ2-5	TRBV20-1	CSAPTSGRIGETQYF	TGCAGTGCCCCGACTAGCGGGAGAATCGGGGAGACCCAGTACTTC
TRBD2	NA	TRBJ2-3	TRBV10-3	CAISESNPLEAGSTDTQYF	TGTGCCATCAGTGAGTCGAATCCGTTGGAAGCGGGGAGCACAGATACGCAGTATTTT
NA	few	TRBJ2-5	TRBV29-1	CSVAIGGQQETQYF	TGCAGCGTGGCCATAGGAGGGCAGCAAGAGACCCAGTACTTC
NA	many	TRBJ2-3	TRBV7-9	CASSRRTDTQYF	TGTGCCAGCAGCCGTCGAACAGATACGCAGTATTTT
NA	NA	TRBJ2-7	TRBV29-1	CSAAPGGLYEQYF	TGCAGCGCCGCGCCGGGGGGCCTTTACGAGCAGTACTTC
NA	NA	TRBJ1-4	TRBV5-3	CARSLGIDGEKLFF	TGTGCCAGAAGCTTAGGTATCGATGGTGAAAAACTGTTTTTT
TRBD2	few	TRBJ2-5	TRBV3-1	CASSQALEREMGETQYF	TGTGCCAGCAGCCAAGCTCTGGAGCGGGAGATGGGGGAGACCCAGTACTTC
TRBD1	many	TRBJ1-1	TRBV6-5	CASSTGQGVFENTEAFF	TGTGCCAGCAGTACCGGACAGGGAGTTTTCGAGAACACTGAAGCTTTCTTT
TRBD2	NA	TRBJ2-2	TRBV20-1	CSATTGTPTSGASGTGELFF	TGCAGTGCTACGACCGGGACACCCACTAGCGGGGCCTCGGGCACCGGGGAGCTGTTTTTT
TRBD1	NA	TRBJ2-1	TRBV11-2	CASSFDRGSYNEQFF	TGTGCCAGCAGCTTTGACAGGGGCTCATACAATGAGCAGTTCTTC
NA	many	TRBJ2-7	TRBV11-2	CASSSLITGYEQYF	TGTGCCAGCAGCTCACTCATAACAGGGTACGAGCAGTACTTC
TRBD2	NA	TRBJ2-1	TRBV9	CASSVPASGSPNEQFF	TGTGCCAGCAGCGTACCGGCTAGCGGGAGTCCGAATGAGCAGTTCTTC
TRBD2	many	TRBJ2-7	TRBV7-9	CASSYSGSGPEEQYF	TGTGCCAGCAGCTATAGCGGGAGCGGACCCGAGGAGCAGTACTTC
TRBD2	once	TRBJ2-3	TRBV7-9	CASSLGSAGVADTQYF	TGTGCCAGCAGCTTAGGTTCAGCGGGAGTTGCAGATACGCAGTATTTT
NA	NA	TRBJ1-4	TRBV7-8	CASSARRTVTNEKLFF	TGTGCCAGCAGCGCGAGGCGGACAGTCACTAATGAAAAACTGTTTTTT
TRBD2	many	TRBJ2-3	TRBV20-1	CSASLRGGPDTQYF	TGCAGTGCTTCCCTGCGGGGGGGGCCAGATACGCAGTATTTT
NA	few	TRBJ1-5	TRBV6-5	CASSTTRREPQHF	TGTGCCAGCAGCACAACCAGGAGGGAGCCCCAGCATTTT
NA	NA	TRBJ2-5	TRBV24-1	CATSGPTGPQETQYF	TGTGCCACCAGTGGCCCTACAGGGCCCCAAGAGACCCAGTACTTC
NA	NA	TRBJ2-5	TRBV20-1	CSATGDSPAGETQYF	TGCAGTGCAACCGGGGACAGCCCGGCGGGGGAGACCCAGTACTTC